One and the same sample provided the 18 T cell receptor beta chains below, sequenced in a study of blood T cells in healthy people across ages. A J-beta primer mix and a sample-barcoded 5' primer were used in a second PCR of roughly 7 to 12 cycles. From the 5' RACE reads, TCRdb called clonotypes with MiXCR, one entry per CDR3 protein. Among approximately 880,000 distinct CDR3 sequences listed, 48% were seen once. Sequencing was carried out using blood. The receptors stem from a man aged 25-45 years in good health.

This rearrangement joins TRBV7-9 to TRBJ2-5; D might be TRBD1 or TRBD2, each matching 5 bases. The J call may be faulty, since TRBJ2-7 better matches the DNA end. The germline V gene has CDR1 SEHNR and CDR2 FQNEAQ (reference sequence). CDR3 size: 16 residues. CDR3 protein: CASSLTPPGHWYEQYF. The CDR3 DNA reads TGTGCCAGCAGCTTAACCCCTCCGGGGCACTGGTACGAGCAGTACTTC.

The V and J genes are TRBV18 and TRBJ2-7; TRBD1 matches at 7 bases. CDR1 is KGHSH and CDR2 is LQKENI in the germline V gene. There are 15 residues in the CDR3. Unmatched junction bases numbered 9, after V lost 3 bases and J lost 4 bases. CDR3 bases: TGTGCCAGCTCACCGGGTGGACAGGAGCTATACGAGCAGTACTTC. Translated: CASSPGGQELYEQYF.

This clonotype was seen a few times. The V call is TRBV3-1, the J call TRBJ2-3; D is possibly TRBD2 (5 bases). Germline CDR1 and CDR2: LGHDT and YNNKEL (reference sequence). Trimming removed 1 base at V and 2 bases at J, with 10 bases between. The CDR3 is 15 amino acids. CDR3 in amino acids: CASSQGLGITDTQYF. The CDR3 coding sequence is TGTGCCAGCAGCCAAGGGCTCGGGATCACAGATACGCAGTATTTT.

This chain joins TRBV14 and TRBJ2-5; D possibly matches TRBD1 or TRBD2 (5 bases each). This CDR3 has 18 residues. Germline CDR1 and CDR2: SGHDN and FVKESK. V was pared by 2 bases and J by 1 base, with 20 bases between. The CDR3 sequence: CASSQTHGTSLFQETQYF. Here the CDR3 DNA reads TGTGCCAGCAGCCAAACACACGGGACCTCTCTATTCCAAGAGACCCAGTACTTC.

With regard to this clonotype: Given a much more abundant clone one base away, this may be a read error. The V gene is TRBV29-1, the J gene TRBJ2-7, with a weak D call TRBD1 (6 bases). Germline V CDR1 and CDR2: SQVTM, ANQGSEA. V lost 4 bases and J lost 3, with 10 bases in between. The CDR3 runs 12 residues. DNA of the CDR3: TGCAGCGTTGGACAGGCGAGCTACGAGCAGTACTTC. Residues: CSVGQASYEQYF.

The V call is TRBV4-1, the J call TRBJ1-6, with D possibly being TRBD1 (5 bases). The length of the CDR3 is 14 residues. V was cut by 1 base and J by 9 bases, with 10 bases left in between. Per germline, CDR1 MGHRA and CDR2 YSYEKL. Written as DNA, the CDR3 is TGCGCCAGCAGCCAAGGAGGGGATGGTTCACCCCTCCACTTT. Protein sequence: CASSQGGDGSPLHF.

The chain recombines TRBV4-3 with TRBJ2-7; the D call may be TRBD1 or TRBD2 (5 bases each). The V end lost 0 bases, the J end lost 2 bases, and 11 bases lay between the germline ends. The CDR3 totals 15 residues. The germline V gene has CDR1 LGHNA and CDR2 YSLEER. DNA for the CDR3: TGCGCCAGCAGCCAAGAAGTGGGGGAGACCTACGAGCAGTACTTC. Its protein product is CASSQEVGETYEQYF.

The sample holds a few counts of this clonotype. One junction end disagrees with the germline gene, perhaps due to a read error. V is TRBV7-9 and J is TRBJ1-2; D is perhaps TRBD1 (5 bases). Germline V gene data show CDR1 as SEHNR and CDR2 as FQNEAQ (reference sequence). CDR3 length: 14 residues. CDR3 sequence reads: CASSLASEGYGYTF. Here the CDR3 DNA reads TGTGCTAGCAGCTTAGCGAGCGAGGGGTATGGCTACACCTTC.

The J gene is TRBJ2-5, the V gene TRBV6-2 or TRBV6-3; 11 bases map to TRBD2. The trim removed 2 bases at V and 0 bases at J, leaving 8 bases unmatched. In germline, CDR1 is MNHEY, CDR2 SVGEGT. The CDR3 loop spans 18 amino acids. The CDR3 nucleotides are TGTGCCAGCAGTTACCCGTTCTCTAGCGGGGGGTACCAAGAGACCCAGTACTTC. Translating it yields CASSYPFSSGGYQETQYF.

This clonotype was observed at least ten times. This sequence joins TRBV29-1 and TRBJ1-1; no reliable D call. Germline CDR1 reads SQVTM; CDR2 reads ANQGSEA. V shed 3 bases and J shed 6 bases, with 17 bases lying between them. The CDR3 extends over 14 amino acids. CDR3 residues: CSVEAQLVAAEAFF. The CDR3 nucleotides are TGCAGCGTTGAGGCCCAGCTCGTGGCGGCTGAAGCTTTCTTT.

V usage is TRBV28 and J usage is TRBJ1-2; possible D gene TRBD1, 5 bases. This CDR3 is 19 amino acids long. Germline V gene sequence: CDR1 MDHEN, CDR2 SYDVKM. The V end was cut by 5 bases, the J end by 6 bases, with 31 bases between. The CDR3 is CASSPPLDRYAGSGHGYTF. DNA for the CDR3: TGTGCCAGCAGTCCCCCCCTAGACAGATATGCGGGGTCAGGCCATGGCTACACCTTC.

This clonotype has just a few counts. This rearrangement joins TRBV6-2 or TRBV6-3 to TRBJ1-5; the D gene is possibly TRBD1 (6 bases). V was clipped by 5 bases and J by 4 bases, with 9 bases between them. This CDR3 has 13 amino acids. Germline V gives CDR1 MNHEY, CDR2 SVGEGT. Here the CDR3 reads CASSQGWNQPQHF. Here the CDR3 DNA reads TGTGCCAGCAGTCAGGGGTGGAATCAGCCCCAGCATTTT.

This clonotype appeared a few times. The chain has TRBV29-1 and TRBJ1-1; D perhaps matches TRBD1 (6 bases). Germline assignment: CDR1 SQVTM and CDR2 ANQGSEA. The V end lost 4 bases, the J end lost 0 bases, and 9 bases lay between the germline ends. CDR3 length: 13 amino acids. The CDR3 reads CSVGRGVNTEAFF. The CDR3 DNA reads TGCAGCGTTGGAAGGGGGGTGAACACTGAAGCTTTCTTT.

The V and J genes are TRBV12-3 or TRBV12-4 and TRBJ2-4, with no clear D. The tail of the sequence fits TRBJ2-7 better, so the J call may be wrong. There are 13 residues in the CDR3. The CDR3 loop is CASSVLEPYEQYF. The DNA of the CDR3 is TGTGCCAGCAGTGTATTGGAGCCCTACGAGCAGTACTTC.

The chain carries TRBV4-1 and TRBJ1-5; TRBD1 aligns across 7 bases. Germline V gene data show CDR1 as MGHRA and CDR2 as YSYEKL. V dropped 4 bases and J dropped 6; count of bases not matched to a gene: 12. The CDR3 length is 16 residues. DNA of the CDR3: TGCGCCAGCAGCCCAGGACAGGTCAAAGGGGGTCAGCCCCAGCATTTT. Protein sequence: CASSPGQVKGGQPQHF.

As regards this clonotype: The junction departs from the called germline gene at one end, perhaps through a read error. V gene TRBV20-1 combines with J gene TRBJ2-3; D perhaps matches TRBD2 (6 bases). This CDR3 is 15 amino acids long. The V gene's germline CDR1 is DFQATT and CDR2 SNEGSKA (reference sequence). CDR3 loop: CSARGRGASTDTQYF. CDR3 nucleotide sequence: TGCAGTGCGAGAGGGCGGGGTGCAAGCACAGATACGCAGTATTTT.

The chain is built from TRBV20-1 and TRBJ1-1; no definite D call. Germline V CDR1 and CDR2: DFQATT, SNEGSKA (reference sequence). Trimming shortened V by 2 bases and J by 7 bases, and 8 bases separated the two germline ends. The length of the CDR3 is 11 residues. In DNA, the CDR3 is TGCAGTGCTAGATCGGGATGTGAAGCTTTCTTT. Translation gives CSARSGCEAFF.

The V and J genes are TRBV29-1 and TRBJ2-5; 8 nucleotides align to TRBD1. The CDR3 loop spans 13 amino acids. The trim removed 6 bases at V and 5 bases at J, leaving 8 bases unmatched. Per the germline V gene, CDR1 is SQVTM and CDR2 is ANQGSEA. The CDR3 spells CSVDRERWETQYF. The CDR3 DNA is TGCAGCGTGGACAGGGAGCGCTGGGAGACCCAGTACTTC.